These T cell receptor beta chains were read from a single sample in a study of blood T cell repertoires in COVID-19. Produced via immunoSEQ multiplex PCR; TCRdb's table is partial and in-frame only. This sample carries 230,000 or so clones, 80% to 90% of them seen once, and the ten largest clones take roughly 14%. Sequencing was performed on PBMCs or T cells enriched from blood (not recorded which). The receptors were gathered from a woman aged 45-65 years with acute COVID-19. The CDR3 runs from the conserved cysteine through the conserved F or W. A D gene is named only where the DNA matches it firmly. Rows give clone size only sometimes, using once, few, many, or a class for an expanded clone.

TRBV5-4	.	TRBJ2-1	.	CASSLFLREAYNEQFF	TGTGCCAGCAGCTTGTTTTTGCGAGAAGCCTACAATGAGCAGTTCTTC
TRBV7-3	.	TRBJ1-4	.	CASSLQPAGRSNEKLFF	TGTGCCAGCAGCCTACAGCCGGCGGGGCGTTCTAATGAAAAACTGTTTTTT
TRBV19	TRBD1	TRBJ1-5	.	CASDRTGNFPVSNQPQHF	TGTGCCAGCGACCGGACAGGGAATTTTCCGGTGAGCAATCAGCCCCAGCATTTT
TRBV6-5	TRBD1	TRBJ2-4	.	CASSWRQGAQNIQYF	TGTGCCAGCAGTTGGAGGCAGGGGGCGCAAAACATTCAGTACTTC
TRBV2	.	TRBJ1-2	.	CASSFGPGGNYGYTF	TGTGCCAGCAGTTTCGGCCCCGGAGGGAACTATGGCTACACCTTC
TRBV18	TRBD1	TRBJ2-5	.	CASSHLVDRVKETQYF	TGTGCCAGCTCACATCTCGTAGACAGGGTAAAAGAGACCCAGTACTTC
TRBV9	TRBD1	TRBJ1-2	.	CASSAGGQGASGYTF	TGTGCCAGCAGCGCAGGGGGACAGGGGGCTTCTGGCTACACCTTC
TRBV18	TRBD1	TRBJ1-2	.	CASSPLKLQGSYGYTF	TGTGCCAGCTCACCCCTAAAACTACAGGGGAGCTATGGCTACACCTTC
TRBV7-2	TRBD2	TRBJ2-4	.	CASSLMAGGPQNIQYF	TGTGCCAGCAGCTTAATGGCGGGAGGGCCCCAAAACATTCAGTACTTC
TRBV15	TRBD1	TRBJ1-2	.	CATSRDRTGTGDGYTF	TGTGCCACCAGCAGAGATCGTACGGGGACAGGGGATGGCTACACCTTC
TRBV19	TRBD2	TRBJ2-7	once	CASSRSGGTYEQYF	TGTGCCAGTAGTAGGTCGGGGGGAACCTACGAGCAGTACTTC
TRBV19	TRBD1	TRBJ2-1	.	CARPGNRRGHQSNEQFF	TGTGCCAGACCGGGAAACCGAAGGGGGCATCAATCCAATGAGCAGTTCTTC
TRBV7-9	TRBD1	TRBJ2-3	.	CASSLGTGGLTSDTQYF	TGTGCCAGCAGCTTAGGCACAGGGGGCCTTACCTCAGATACGCAGTATTTT
TRBV5-5	TRBD1	TRBJ1-6	.	CASSPTGGVSPLHF	TGTGCCAGCAGCCCCACAGGGGGCGTTTCACCCCTCCACTTT
TRBV19	.	TRBJ1-5	.	CASSKAGNLRRNQPQHF	TGTGCCAGTAGTAAAGCCGGGAACTTAAGGCGAAATCAGCCCCAGCATTTT
TRBV28	.	TRBJ2-2	.	CASGSRGTGELFF	TGTGCCAGCGGATCCAGGGGAACCGGGGAGCTGTTTTTT
TRBV4-1	TRBD1	TRBJ1-2	.	CASSHPDREVSGYTF	TGCGCCAGCAGCCACCCGGACAGGGAAGTGTCGGGCTACACCTTC
TRBV25-1	.	TRBJ1-2	.	CASVQSGAAAYGYTF	TGTGCCAGCGTTCAATCAGGGGCCGCGGCCTATGGCTACACCTTC
TRBV5-1	.	TRBJ2-7	.	CASSPEATDSYEQYF	TGCGCCAGCAGCCCCGAGGCTACCGACTCCTACGAGCAGTACTTC
TRBV9	.	TRBJ2-7	few	CASSSEDSYEQYF	TGTGCCAGCAGCTCCGAGGACAGCTACGAGCAGTACTTC
TRBV5-1	TRBD1	TRBJ2-3	.	CASSLTGAPSTDTQYF	TGCGCCAGCAGCTTAACAGGGGCGCCTAGCACAGATACGCAGTATTTT
TRBV5-1	.	TRBJ1-1	few	CASRGSVRGTEAFF	TGCGCCAGCAGAGGGTCCGTCAGGGGAACTGAAGCTTTCTTT
TRBV28	.	TRBJ1-2	few	CASSNFRVNYGYTF	TGTGCCAGCAGTAACTTCAGGGTTAACTATGGCTACACCTTC
TRBV5-1	.	TRBJ1-4	.	CASSSGRGQNEKLFF	TGCGCCAGCAGCAGCGGACGGGGACAAAATGAAAAACTGTTTTTT
TRBV10-3	.	TRBJ1-5	.	CAISETGNQPQHF	TGTGCCATCAGTGAGACAGGGAATCAGCCCCAGCATTTT
TRBV28	.	TRBJ2-1	.	CAIDSGQVSYNEQFF	TGTGCCATCGACTCCGGCCAAGTCTCCTACAATGAGCAGTTCTTC
TRBV7-2	TRBD2	TRBJ2-2	.	CASSLSSGLWGELFF	TGTGCCAGCAGCTTGAGTAGCGGGCTCTGGGGGGAGCTGTTTTTT
TRBV3-1/TRBV3-2	TRBD1	TRBJ2-1	.	CAPERERTGGLHYNEQFF	TGTGCCCCAGAACGGGAAAGGACAGGGGGCCTCCACTACAATGAGCAGTTCTTC
TRBV28	.	TRBJ1-6	.	CASSFYGSRVSPLHF	TGTGCCAGCAGTTTTTACGGTTCGAGGGTTTCACCCCTCCACTTT
TRBV5-1	.	TRBJ2-1	.	CASSSRTSLNEQFF	TGCGCCAGCAGCTCACGTACTAGTCTCAATGAGCAGTTCTTC
TRBV18	.	TRBJ2-6	.	CAGSTGISGANVLTF	TGTGCCGGATCTACAGGGATCTCTGGGGCCAACGTCCTGACTTTC
TRBV12-3/TRBV12-4	TRBD1	TRBJ2-5	.	CASRGTGVETQYF	TGTGCCAGCAGGGGGACAGGGGTGGAGACCCAGTACTTC
TRBV6-5	.	TRBJ2-1	.	CASSYSDNEQFF	TGTGCCAGCAGTTATTCGGACAATGAGCAGTTCTTC
TRBV28	.	TRBJ2-7	.	CASSLNRVVSYEQYF	TGTGCCAGCAGTTTAAACCGCGTGGTCTCCTACGAGCAGTACTTC
TRBV30	.	TRBJ2-3	once	CAWSTGLHTDTQYF	TGTGCCTGGAGTACGGGGTTACACACAGATACGCAGTATTTT
TRBV29-1	.	TRBJ2-7	.	CSVELVMPGYEQYF	TGCAGCGTTGAGCTTGTTATGCCGGGCTACGAGCAGTACTTC
TRBV27	TRBD1	TRBJ1-1	.	CASRTTGVNTEAFF	TGTGCCAGCAGGACGACAGGGGTGAACACTGAAGCTTTCTTT
TRBV30	.	TRBJ1-4	.	CAWGSRGWEKLFF	TGTGCCTGGGGGTCTCGGGGATGGGAAAAACTGTTTTTT
TRBV7-9	TRBD1	TRBJ2-7	.	CASSLDRGTGFFYEQYF	TGTGCCAGCAGCCTCGACCGTGGGACAGGGTTTTTCTACGAGCAGTACTTC
TRBV19	TRBD1	TRBJ1-1	.	CASELGQGWTEAFF	TGTGCCAGTGAACTCGGACAGGGTTGGACTGAAGCTTTCTTT
TRBV5-1	.	TRBJ2-5	.	CASSLGGGAETQYF	TGCGCCAGCAGCTTGGGAGGGGGGGCAGAGACCCAGTACTTC
TRBV28	TRBD1	TRBJ1-5	.	CASRPDRGANQPQHF	TGTGCCAGCAGGCCTGACAGGGGGGCCAATCAGCCCCAGCATTTT
TRBV11-3	TRBD1	TRBJ2-2	.	CASSHGQATGELFF	TGTGCCAGCAGCCACGGACAGGCAACCGGGGAGCTGTTTTTT
TRBV24-1	TRBD1	TRBJ2-3	.	CATSGDRGETDTQYF	TGTGCCACCAGTGGCGACAGGGGAGAGACAGATACGCAGTATTTT
TRBV9	.	TRBJ2-1	.	CASSVGAETPSYNEQFF	TGTGCCAGCAGCGTAGGGGCAGAAACTCCCTCCTACAATGAGCAGTTCTTC
TRBV5-1	.	TRBJ2-7	.	CASSSQEPYEQYF	TGCGCCAGCAGCTCACAGGAGCCCTACGAGCAGTACTTC
TRBV3-1/TRBV3-2	TRBD2	TRBJ2-2	.	CASSQGVGLAGSVELFF	TGTGCCAGCAGCCAAGGGGTGGGCCTAGCGGGATCTGTGGAGCTGTTTTTT
TRBV10-3	TRBD1	TRBJ1-1	.	CAISERGLDTEAFF	TGTGCCATCAGTGAGAGGGGGCTGGACACTGAAGCTTTCTTT
TRBV5-1	.	TRBJ1-5	.	CASSLVAGLQPQHF	TGCGCCAGCAGCTTGGTGGCAGGGTTGCAGCCCCAGCATTTT
TRBV24-1	TRBD1	TRBJ2-7	.	CATSDSRQGASGEQYF	TGTGCCACCAGTGATTCCAGACAGGGGGCCTCAGGGGAGCAGTACTTC
TRBV7-6	.	TRBJ2-2	.	CASSLGQGNTGELFF	TGTGCCAGCAGCTTAGGTCAGGGGAACACCGGGGAGCTGTTTTTT
TRBV5-1	.	TRBJ2-5	.	CASSLDPNGETQYF	TGCGCCAGCAGCTTGGATCCTAACGGGGAGACCCAGTACTTC
TRBV30	TRBD1	TRBJ1-1	.	CAWSPFTGANTEAFF	TGTGCCTGGAGTCCCTTTACAGGGGCGAACACTGAAGCTTTCTTT